The 19 T cell receptor beta chains in this list originate from one sample, sequenced in a study of blood T cell repertoires in COVID-19. Measured with immunoSEQ multiplex PCR; TCRdb has only the in-frame clones, and not every one. The profile shows under 250,000 clones, nearly 90% of them singletons. Sequencing used PBMCs or T cells enriched from blood (not recorded which). Receptors were obtained from a woman in her twenties or thirties with acute COVID-19.

The CDR3 sequence is CASSEWGGNSPLHF. The CDR3 DNA follows: TGTGCCAGCAGTGAGTGGGGAGGGAATTCACCCCTCCACTTT. The chain joins TRBV2 to TRBJ1-6; D not resolved. Trimming removed 3 bases from V and 7 bases from J, with 10 bases in between. The CDR3 spans 14 residues. Germline V gene lookup returns CDR1 SNHLY and CDR2 FYNNEI.

The rearrangement links TRBV5-1 to TRBJ1-4; the D is unclear. The CDR3 covers 15 residues. Germline assignment: CDR1 SGHRS and CDR2 YFSETQ. The V and J ends lost 0 bases and 0 bases respectively, with 6 bases between them. In DNA, the CDR3 is TGCGCCAGCAGCTTGGGCAGTGCAACTAATGAAAAACTGTTTTTT. This sequence encodes CASSLGSATNEKLFF.

The rearrangement joins TRBV7-5 to TRBJ1-4. TRBV7-5 is deemed a pseudogene. The CDR3 contains 11 residues. CDR3 in DNA: TGTGCCAGAAGCCCGAGTGAAAAACTGTTTTTT. Translation gives CARSPSEKLFF.

This clone was seen a few times. This chain connects TRBV7-8 to TRBJ2-3; the match to TRBD1 covers 8 bases. Germline CDR1 SGHVS, CDR2 FQNEAQ. The CDR3 totals 16 residues. Trimming cost V 1 base and J 2 bases; bases outside gene matches: 5. The CDR3: CASSLVVGQDTDTQYF. The CDR3 DNA sequence: TGTGCCAGCAGCTTAGTAGTGGGACAGGACACAGATACGCAGTATTTT.

The chain has TRBV15 and TRBJ1-1; D is possibly TRBD1 (6 bases). The CDR3 contains 14 residues. The germline V gene encodes CDR1 LNHNV and CDR2 YYDKDF (reference sequence). V lost 3 bases, J lost 5 bases, and 13 bases lay in between. The CDR3 sequence is CATSSIIGGTEAFF. The CDR3 nucleotides read TGTGCCACCAGCAGCATAATAGGGGGTACTGAAGCTTTCTTT.

This clone was picked up a small number of times. The chain links TRBV20-1 to TRBJ2-7, with 8 bases aligning to TRBD1. The ends lost 6 bases at V and 6 bases at J; junction bases unmatched: 4. This CDR3 comprises 11 residues. Germline values: CDR1 DFQATT, CDR2 SNEGSKA (reference sequence). The CDR3 DNA reads TGCAGTGCGCCTACAGGGGGCGAGCAGTACTTC. It codes for CSAPTGGEQYF.

The gene calls are TRBV12-5 and TRBJ1-2; no firm D call. Germline V gene sequence: CDR1 LGHNT, CDR2 FRNRAP. This CDR3 spans 16 amino acids. V was cut by 0 bases and J by 7 bases, with 18 bases left in between. CDR3 in amino acids: CASGLVLMGELAGYTF. CDR3 in DNA: TGTGCTAGTGGTTTGGTACTCATGGGCGAGCTAGCTGGCTACACCTTC.

CDR3 bases: TGTGCCAGCAGCCAAGGTTTACAGCTCTACGAGCAGTACTTC. It is translated as CASSQGLQLYEQYF. The chain has TRBV3-1 (or the pseudogene TRBV3-2) and TRBJ2-7, with no clear D. This CDR3 spans 14 amino acids. V was trimmed by 1 base and J by 3 bases, leaving 10 bases between them. Germline V lookup: CDR1 LGHDT, CDR2 YNNKEL (reference sequence).

The chain carries TRBV28 and TRBJ1-4; 8 positions match TRBD1. Germline CDR1 is MDHEN and CDR2 is SYDVKM. The CDR3 spans 14 residues. The trim removed 3 bases at V and 8 bases at J, leaving 5 bases unmatched. CDR3 sequence: CASSLQGAGEKLFF. The CDR3 nucleotides read TGTGCCAGCAGTTTGCAGGGGGCGGGCGAAAAACTGTTTTTT.

V is TRBV7-9 and J is TRBJ2-7, with 7 bases aligning to TRBD2. With V trimmed by 5 bases and J by 4 bases, 17 bases remained unmatched. CDR3 length: 17 amino acids. Looked up from germline, CDR1 is SEHNR and CDR2 is FQNEAQ (reference sequence). CDR3 nucleotide sequence: TGTGCCAGCAGCCCAACCCATGGCGGGGGAGAAACTTACGAGCAGTACTTC. Its protein is CASSPTHGGGETYEQYF.

The gene calls are TRBV19 and TRBJ2-4, with no clear D. The CDR3 is made up of 12 amino acids. CDR1 LNHDA and CDR2 SQIVND come from the germline V gene (reference sequence). Trimming cost V 6 bases and J 6 bases, with 9 bases left between them. The CDR3 loop reads CASSPSVNIQYF. The DNA for the CDR3 is TGTGCCAGTAGCCCCAGTGTAAACATTCAGTACTTC.

The genes are TRBV7-9 and TRBJ1-1; no definite D call. The ends were cut back, 1 base at V and 4 bases at J, with 7 bases in the middle. CDR3 length: 13 residues. The germline CDR1 and CDR2 sequences are SEHNR and FQNEAQ (reference sequence). In DNA form, the CDR3 reads TGTGCCAGCAGCTTAGTAGTAGTCACTGAAGCTTTCTTT. The encoded protein is CASSLVVVTEAFF.

The chain recombines TRBV19 with TRBJ1-3, with D unresolved. The CDR3 has 16 residues. V shed 6 bases and J shed 5 bases, with 20 bases lying between them. CDR1 LNHDA and CDR2 SQIVND come from the germline V gene (reference sequence). The CDR3 is CASSMVGGLLRNTIYF. The CDR3 bases are TGTGCCAGTAGCATGGTAGGAGGCCTTCTGAGAAACACCATATATTTT.

This clone has just one count. The chain carries TRBV7-2 and TRBJ2-2, with D possibly TRBD2 on 6 matching bases. V shed 5 bases and J shed 1 base, with 14 bases lying between them. This CDR3 comprises 16 residues. Germline V gives CDR1 SGHTA, CDR2 FQGNSA. The DNA for the CDR3 is TGTGCCAGCAGCCCCGCCGGGACTCAGAACACCGGGGAGCTGTTTTTT. Encoded protein: CASSPAGTQNTGELFF.

The chain has TRBV7-9 and TRBJ2-5; possible D gene TRBD1, 7 bases. Germline CDR1 reads SEHNR; CDR2 reads FQNEAQ (reference sequence). This CDR3 spans 14 amino acids. V was pared by 3 bases and J by 5 bases, with 13 bases between. CDR3 nucleotides: TGTGCCAGCAGCTTCCTCAGGGGGGCGGAGACCCAGTACTTC. This sequence encodes CASSFLRGAETQYF.

The chain uses TRBV4-3 and TRBJ2-1, with D possibly being TRBD2 (5 bases). V dropped 2 bases and J dropped 4 bases, with 12 bases sitting between them. Germline V gene sequence: CDR1 LGHNA, CDR2 YSLEER. The CDR3 is made up of 15 amino acids. In nucleotides, the CDR3 is TGCGCCAGCAGCCAATTGGCGTCGGGGTACAATGAGCAGTTCTTC. As protein: CASSQLASGYNEQFF.

In DNA, the CDR3 is TGTGCCAGCATAGAAGGGGGCTCTGGAAACACCATATATTTT. It translates to CASIEGGSGNTIYF. The V and J genes are TRBV6-6 and TRBJ1-3; tentatively, D is TRBD1 (6 bases). The germline V gene has CDR1 MNHNY and CDR2 SVGAGI (reference sequence). This CDR3 is 14 amino acids long. V was trimmed by 7 bases and J by 0 bases, leaving 10 bases between them.

This clone has only one observation. The V and J genes are TRBV9 and TRBJ2-2, with D perhaps TRBD2 (6 bases). Trimming cost V 4 bases and J 7 bases, with 11 bases left between them. Germline assignment: CDR1 SGDLS and CDR2 YYNGEE. The CDR3 runs to 13 residues. DNA for the CDR3: TGTGCCAGCAGCACCACTAGCTTCGGGGAGCTGTTTTTT. Protein product: CASSTTSFGELFF.

The V gene is TRBV5-6, the J gene TRBJ1-2, with a tentative D call TRBD1 (6 bases). Germline values: CDR1 SGHDT, CDR2 YYEEEE. The CDR3 is 16 residues long. V lost 3 bases and J 10 bases, leaving 25 bases between the germline ends. The CDR3 nucleotides are TGTGCCAGCAGCTCGCTGGCGTCCCGGGACAATGTACTCTACACCTTC. It yields the protein CASSSLASRDNVLYTF.